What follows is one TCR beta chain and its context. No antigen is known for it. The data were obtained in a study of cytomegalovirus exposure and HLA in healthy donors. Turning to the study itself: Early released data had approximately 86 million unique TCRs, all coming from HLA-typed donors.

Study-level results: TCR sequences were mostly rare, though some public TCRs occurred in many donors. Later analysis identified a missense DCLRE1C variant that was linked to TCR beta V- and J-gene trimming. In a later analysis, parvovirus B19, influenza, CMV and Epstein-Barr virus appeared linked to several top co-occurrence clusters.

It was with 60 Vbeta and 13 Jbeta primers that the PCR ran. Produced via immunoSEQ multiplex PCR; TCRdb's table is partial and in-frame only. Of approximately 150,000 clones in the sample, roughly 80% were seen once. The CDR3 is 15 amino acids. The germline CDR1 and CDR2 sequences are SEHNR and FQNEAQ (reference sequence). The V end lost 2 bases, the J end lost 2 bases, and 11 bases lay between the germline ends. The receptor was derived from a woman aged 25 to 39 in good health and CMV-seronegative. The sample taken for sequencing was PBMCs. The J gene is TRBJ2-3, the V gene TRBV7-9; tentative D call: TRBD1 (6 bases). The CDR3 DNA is TGTGCCAGCAGCTTATCGACAGGCGACACAGATACGCAGTATTTT. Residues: CASSLSTGDTDTQYF.